This T cell receptor (beta chain) was profiled in a study of blood T cell repertoires in COVID-19. Overall study: The United States, Italy and Spain provided the acute and convalescent COVID-19 samples. T cells, B-cell-depleted T cells, or PBMCs supplied cDNA or gDNA.

In the original workflow: Amplified reference gene primers provided the basis for estimating nucleated cell counts. The repertoire was sequenced with immunoSEQ multiplex PCR; TCRdb's copy has only in-frame clones and lacks some. V and J calls and clone size come straight from that table; D and trimming were deduced from the DNA. The data contain 150,000 or so clones, around 79% of them singletons. This clone has a handful of counts. The germline CDR1 and CDR2 sequences are MNHNS and SASEGT. CDR3 length: 15 residues. V dropped 1 base and J dropped 2; count of bases not matched to a gene: 1. Seattle's enrolled individuals joined amid active infection and were then monitored longitudinally.

The sequence derives from a woman aged 60-75 years with COVID-19, enrolled during active disease. This chain uses TRBV6-1 with TRBJ2-1, with 8 nucleotides matching TRBD1. The specimen was peripheral blood. CDR3 in amino acids: CASSEEQGAYNEQFF. The CDR3, as DNA: TGTGCCAGCAGTGAAGAACAGGGGGCCTACAATGAGCAGTTCTTC.